Following are 15 T cell receptor beta chains from one sample sequenced in a study of blood T cell repertoires in COVID-19. TCRdb's table, derived via immunoSEQ multiplex PCR, lists solely in-frame clones and lacks some. The sample carries 30,000 to 35,000 clones, almost 80% recorded once. The material sequenced was peripheral blood. Every receptor here comes from a woman in her fifties or sixties with acute or convalescent COVID-19.

The table lists this clone with a few counts. The chain is built from TRBV5-6 and TRBJ2-3; 9 bases match TRBD1. Germline CDR1 reads SGHDT; CDR2 reads YYEEEE. The CDR3 sequence is 15 residues long. Trimming took 4 bases from V and 6 from J; bases not matched to a gene: 9. The DNA for the CDR3 is TGTGCCAGCAGCCCCGGGACAGGGATCTTGGATACGCAGTATTTT. Translation: CASSPGTGILDTQYF.

CDR3 sequence (DNA): TGTGCCAGCAGCCAAGATCTCAGTCAGTCCTATAATTCACCCCTCCACTTT. Its translation: CASSQDLSQSYNSPLHF. The J gene is TRBJ1-6, the V gene TRBV14; D is undetermined. Germline V gives CDR1 SGHDN, CDR2 FVKESK. This CDR3 is built from 17 residues. V dropped 0 bases and J dropped 1 base, with 10 bases sitting between them.

This clone was counted only a few times. The V call is TRBV5-1, the J call TRBJ2-1; TRBD2 is a possible D gene (7 bases). V lost 4 bases and J lost 7, with 21 bases in between. The germline CDR1 and CDR2 sequences are SGHRS and YFSETQ. The CDR3 covers 16 residues. CDR3: CASSSPGGVPSNEQFF. CDR3 DNA sequence: TGCGCCAGCAGCAGTCCGGGGGGCGTCCCCTCAAATGAGCAGTTCTTC. Filled out from reference TRBV5-1 and TRBJ2-1, the complete variable domain reads KAGVTQTPRYLIKTRGQQVTLSCSPISGHRSVSWYQQTPGQGLQFLFEYFSETQRNKGNFPGRFSGRQFSNSRSEMNVSTLELGDSALYLCASSSPGGVPSNEQFFGPGTRLTVL.

The chain is built from TRBV5-6 and TRBJ2-3; maybe TRBD1 (6 bases). The length of the CDR3 is 13 residues. Trimming pared 4 bases from V and 4 bases from J, leaving 10 bases between. Germline V gene data show CDR1 as SGHDT and CDR2 as YYEEEE. In DNA, the CDR3 is TGTGCCAGCAGCAAAGACAGGTCAGATACGCAGTATTTT. This encodes CASSKDRSDTQYF.

The rearrangement joins TRBV19 to TRBJ2-7; D is perhaps TRBD2 (6 bases). Trimming pared 6 bases from V and 0 bases from J, leaving 9 bases between. CDR1 and CDR2 (germline): LNHDA, SQIVND (reference sequence). CDR3 length: 13 amino acids. CDR3 sequence (DNA): TGTGCCAGTAGGGGGGGACTCTCCTACGAGCAGTACTTC. Translated: CASRGGLSYEQYF.

This clone has just one count. Other nucleotide sequences from this sample produce the same CDR3. The V gene is TRBV5-4, the J gene TRBJ2-3; 10 bases agree with TRBD2. Germline V lookup: CDR1 SGHNT, CDR2 YYREEE (reference sequence). V shed 2 bases and J 1 base; nucleotides not matched to a gene: 4. The CDR3 totals 16 residues. The CDR3 sequence: CASSFSGGRRTDTQYF. CDR3 nucleotides: TGTGCCAGCAGCTTTAGCGGGGGGCGACGCACAGATACGCAGTATTTT.

This chain joins TRBV5-1 and TRBJ2-7, with D maybe TRBD1 (6 bases). The V end lost 0 bases, the J end lost 1 base, and 11 bases lay between the germline ends. The CDR3 is 15 residues long. CDR1 is SGHRS and CDR2 is YFSETQ in the germline V gene. The CDR3 DNA follows: TGCGCCAGCAGCTTGGCCGGGACACGGTCCTACGAGCAGTACTTC. It codes for CASSLAGTRSYEQYF.

The genes are TRBV7-9 and TRBJ2-5, with D hard to call. The V end was cut by 4 bases, the J end by 4 bases, with 16 bases between. The CDR3 length is 15 residues. Germline assignment: CDR1 SEHNR and CDR2 FQNEAQ (reference sequence). CDR3 protein: CASSWWVASGETQYF. CDR3 DNA: TGTGCCAGCAGCTGGTGGGTCGCTTCGGGAGAGACCCAGTACTTC.

The chain is built from TRBV19 and TRBJ1-2; weak D call: TRBD1 (5 bases). The CDR3 spans 15 residues. Germline loops: CDR1 LNHDA, CDR2 SQIVND (reference sequence). The V end was cut by 2 bases, the J end by 3 bases, with 13 bases between. CDR3 sequence: CASSIQGSLDYGYTF. The CDR3 coding sequence is TGTGCCAGTAGTATACAGGGCAGCTTGGACTATGGCTACACCTTC.

V is TRBV10-3 and J is TRBJ1-6; 10 nucleotides agree with TRBD1. Trimming cost V 6 bases and J 10 bases; bases outside gene matches: 6. The CDR3 contains 14 residues. In germline, CDR1 is ENHRY, CDR2 SYGVKD. The CDR3 DNA reads as TGTGCCATCAGGGGGACAGGGGAGGACTCACCCCTCCACTTT. It is translated as CAIRGTGEDSPLHF.

The chain is built from TRBV5-5 and TRBJ1-4; 7 bases match TRBD1. Germline V gene data show CDR1 as SGHKS and CDR2 as YYEKEE (reference sequence). The CDR3 length is 15 residues. With 6 bases clipped from V and 1 base from J, the junction kept 6 bases outside the gene matches. This CDR3 reads CASNRGEGTNEKLFF. CDR3 in DNA: TGTGCCAGCAACAGGGGAGAAGGAACTAATGAAAAACTGTTTTTT.

The chain combines TRBV19 with TRBJ2-3, with D maybe TRBD1 (6 bases). Trimming shortened V by 5 bases and J by 2 bases, and 14 bases separated the two germline ends. There are 15 residues in the CDR3. The germline CDR1 and CDR2 sequences are LNHDA and SQIVND (reference sequence). The CDR3 DNA reads TGTGCCAGTAGTGCCCAGGGACAAGTCACAGATACGCAGTATTTT. It yields the protein CASSAQGQVTDTQYF. The whole variable domain, remainder taken from reference TRBV19 and TRBJ2-3, is DGGITQSPKYLFRKEGQNVTLSCEQNLNHDAMYWYRQDPGQGLRLIYYSQIVNDFQKGDIAEGYSVSREKKESFPLTVTSAQKNPTAFYLCASSAQGQVTDTQYFGPGTRLTVL.

V and J are TRBV2 and TRBJ1-1; 8 bases align to TRBD1. The CDR3 consists of 14 residues. Germline V CDR1 and CDR2: SNHLY, FYNNEI. The trim removed 6 bases at V and 5 bases at J, leaving 8 bases unmatched. This CDR3 reads CASRLDRGGTEAFF. The CDR3 DNA is TGTGCCAGCAGGCTCGACAGGGGTGGAACTGAAGCTTTCTTT.

The CDR3 spells CASSVLAGGRGNEQFF. The DNA of the CDR3 is TGTGCCAGCAGTGTGCTAGCGGGGGGTAGGGGAAATGAGCAGTTCTTC. This rearrangement joins TRBV6-1 to TRBJ2-1; TRBD2 agrees at 11 bases. The CDR3 covers 16 residues. The V gene end was trimmed by 4 bases and the J gene end by 7 bases; junction bases not matched to a gene: 9. CDR1 and CDR2 from the germline V gene are MNHNS and SASEGT.

This sequence joins TRBV27 and TRBJ2-5; 7 positions agree with TRBD2. The germline V gene has CDR1 MNHEY and CDR2 SMNVEV (reference sequence). This CDR3 contains 14 residues. Trimming removed 6 bases from V and 3 bases from J; junction bases left unmatched: 7. The CDR3 protein is CASRPWGGEETQYF. The DNA for the CDR3 is TGTGCCAGCAGGCCGTGGGGGGGAGAAGAGACCCAGTACTTC.